A selection of T cell receptor beta chains follows, all from one sample in a study of control samples from healthy donors and cancer patients. The table came from immunoSEQ multiplex PCR; TCRdb's copy has only in-frame clones and leaves some out. The data hold 130,000 or so clones, with 70% to 90% observed a single time. Source material: blood. These receptors all stem from a man aged 45 to 65 in good health. Both conserved end residues are part of each CDR3.

cdr3_length v_call cdr3_aa
11 TRBV25-1 CASSVRETQYF
19 TRBV7-9 CASSLEPASGGWNSYEQYF
12 TRBV6-5 CASRVMNTEAFF
15 TRBV24-1 CATSEGRRGQYGYTF
13 TRBV10-3 CAIKDSILYGYTF
13 TRBV18 CASSPTVGETQYF
12 TRBV29-1 CSGQDGNTEAFF
13 TRBV7-3 CASSLGQGNEQYF
13 TRBV19 CASSPGTAQPQHF
14 TRBV2 CASSEGSTNEKLFF
14 TRBV5-5 CASSFGGVGEKLFF
17 TRBV30 CAWSVRLAGGGLGTQYF
17 TRBV23-1 CASSRRGRQETNSPLHF
17 TRBV14 CASSQDRGTIHSGELFF
15 TRBV5-1 CASSLAGSIRTEAFF
15 TRBV7-9 CASSLMAGRGETQYF
15 TRBV2 CASSAQGGGSSPLHF
19 TRBV7-9 CASSLGAHGLISFTDTQYF
12 TRBV4-1 CPSSRPGDEAFF
16 TRBV19 CASSISGRQAYEKLFF
16 TRBV9 CASSVLAGGSYNEQFF
13 TRBV30 CAWRAGAEETQYF
15 TRBV5-1 CASSLVAVVEGEQYF
14 TRBV24-1 CATSKADKPDTQYF
12 TRBV5-1 CASSLGSGELFF
11 TRBV29-1 CSVAGFYEQYF
17 TRBV13 CASSQVMGQLNTGELFF
15 TRBV11-3 CASSLVTGGGTEAFF
13 TRBV10-1 CASSRDSNTEAFF
14 TRBV13 CASQWYAGGETQYF
16 TRBV3-1/TRBV3-2 CASSPRETKAGNTIYF
12 TRBV5-1 CASSQNYSPLHF
13 TRBV11-2 CASSLGGSYEQYF
14 TRBV10-3 CAISDGQVPYEQYF
13 TRBV28 CASSLGRDYEQYF
13 TRBV5-1 CASSLLLHTEAFF
13 TRBV9 CASSEGQFTEAFF
14 TRBV3-1/TRBV3-2 CASSHRGGRDEQFF
17 TRBV6-1 CASSEWNGPRSPGELFF
14 TRBV28 CASRITRRGYGYTF
15 TRBV18 CASSVGTSGTDTQYF